The 23 T cell receptor beta chains reported below all come from one sample, sequenced in a study of T cells after yellow fever vaccination. From the 5' RACE reads, TCRdb called clonotypes with MiXCR, one entry per CDR3 protein. Of some 400,000 distinct CDR3 sequences in the sample, roughly 6.1% were seen once. Sequenced here: PBMCs, sampled 5 days after the yellow fever booster vaccination. The source is a man aged 25 to 45 who received the YFV17D yellow fever vaccine.

In this sample, this clonotype turned up a few times. The chain links TRBV11-2 to TRBJ2-5; 11 bases map to TRBD2. The V segment lost 5 bases and the J segment 3 bases; nucleotides outside the gene matches: 14. This CDR3 is built from 18 residues. Germline V CDR1 and CDR2: SGHAT, FQNNGV. The CDR3 here is CASSRNSGRAGLKETQYF. CDR3 sequence (DNA): TGTGCCAGCAGCCGTAATAGCGGGAGGGCCGGTTTGAAAGAGACCCAGTACTTC.

This sequence joins TRBV7-2 and TRBJ2-4, with D possibly TRBD1 on 5 matching bases. The CDR3 loop spans 14 amino acids. From germline, CDR1 is SGHTA and CDR2 FQGNSA. Trimming removed 1 base from V and 6 bases from J, with 10 bases in between. In DNA, the CDR3 is TGTGCCAGCAGCTTAGACAGGAATGGAAACATTCAGTACTTC. Its translation: CASSLDRNGNIQYF.

This clonotype was counted many times. The chain recombines TRBV2 with TRBJ2-2; 7 positions match TRBD1. This CDR3 region has 16 residues. The V gene's germline CDR1 is SNHLY and CDR2 FYNNEI. J lost 5 bases, V lost 4 bases, and 10 bases had no gene match. CDR3 nucleotides: TGTGCCAGCAGTGGTTTTAGGGGGCGAGGGACCGGGGAGCTGTTTTTT. Residues: CASSGFRGRGTGELFF.

The sample holds many counts of this clonotype. J is TRBJ2-2 and V is TRBV10-3; D not resolved. Germline CDR1 ENHRY, CDR2 SYGVKD. The CDR3 length is 13 residues. Trimming took 1 base from V and 1 from J, leaving 1 base between them. In DNA form, the CDR3 reads TGTGCCATCAGTGAGTGGAACACCGGGGAGCTGTTTTTT. This sequence encodes CAISEWNTGELFF.

In this sample, this clonotype turned up many times. The chain employs TRBV20-1 and TRBJ2-1, with TRBD2 matching over 7 bases. This CDR3 region has 14 residues. Germline CDR1 is DFQATT and CDR2 is SNEGSKA (reference sequence). Trimming at V came to 4 bases and at J to 4 bases, leaving 7 bases not matched to a gene. The CDR3 loop is CSAMGLKLYNEQFF. The CDR3 region has the DNA TGCAGTGCTATGGGACTAAAACTATACAATGAGCAGTTCTTC.

This clonotype was counted a few times. This rearrangement joins TRBV24-1 to TRBJ2-1, with 7 bases that match TRBD2. CDR3 length: 16 residues. Germline lookup yields CDR1 KGHDR and CDR2 SFDVKD. V shed 4 bases, J shed 3 bases, and the junction held 8 bases outside the gene matches. CDR3 in DNA: TGTGCCACCAGTGACCCTAGCGGCCTCAGCTACAATGAGCAGTTCTTC. Residues: CATSDPSGLSYNEQFF.

The chain uses TRBV20-1 and TRBJ2-1; 14 bases map to TRBD2. The length of the CDR3 is 16 residues. CDR1 DFQATT and CDR2 SNEGSKA come from the germline V gene (reference sequence). The V segment lost 3 bases and the J segment 6 bases; nucleotides outside the gene matches: 7. The CDR3: CSARKTSGRGANEQFF. The CDR3, as DNA: TGCAGTGCTAGGAAGACTAGCGGGAGGGGGGCCAATGAGCAGTTCTTC.

This clonotype occurred many times. This chain links TRBV7-3 with TRBJ2-1; D may be TRBD2 (6 bases). The ends were cut back, 5 bases at V and 5 bases at J, with 16 bases in the middle. Germline-derived CDR1 and CDR2 are SGHTA and FQGTGA. The length of the CDR3 is 15 residues. In DNA form, the CDR3 reads TGTGCCAGCAGCAAAATGCGGACTATCCACAATGAGCAGTTCTTC. It specifies CASSKMRTIHNEQFF.

The sample holds many counts of this clonotype. The chain combines TRBV29-1 with TRBJ2-7; D gene unclear. Germline-derived CDR1 and CDR2 are SQVTM and ANQGSEA. V was cut by 4 bases and J by 6 bases, with 13 bases left in between. This CDR3 spans 12 amino acids. The CDR3 DNA reads TGCAGCGTTGTAGCCCCACGTCTCGAGCAGTACTTC. Translation gives CSVVAPRLEQYF.

This clonotype turned up a few times. The V and J genes are TRBV6-6 and TRBJ2-1, with D tentatively TRBD2 (5 bases). Looked up from germline, CDR1 is MNHNY and CDR2 is SVGAGI (reference sequence). V lost 6 bases and J 6 bases, leaving 12 bases between the germline ends. The CDR3 is 13 residues long. The CDR3 DNA follows: TGTGCCAGCAGGTTAGGCGGGCTCAATGAGCAGTTCTTC. It translates to CASRLGGLNEQFF.

This clonotype has just a few counts. The gene calls are TRBV12-3 or TRBV12-4 and TRBJ1-4, with 9 bases fitting TRBD1. Losses at the gene ends were 6 bases for V and 8 bases for J; bases not matched to a gene: 13. The CDR3 contains 16 residues. The CDR3 loop is CASSRELGQGGEKLFF. The CDR3 nucleotides read TGTGCCAGCAGCCGAGAGCTGGGACAGGGCGGAGAAAAACTGTTTTTT.

This clonotype was detected ten times or more. This chain links TRBV12-3 or TRBV12-4 with TRBJ2-5; D is perhaps TRBD2 (6 bases). Trimming pared 6 bases from V and 4 bases from J, leaving 12 bases between. The CDR3 runs 13 residues. The CDR3 nucleotides read TGTGCCAGCAGAGGGAGGAGTCTAGAGACCCAGTACTTC. Translated: CASRGRSLETQYF.

This clonotype has only a few counts. The chain carries TRBV2 and TRBJ1-2; D gene uncertain. Deletions cut 4 bases from V and 4 bases from J, with 7 bases between. Germline CDR1 reads SNHLY; CDR2 reads FYNNEI. This CDR3 is 12 amino acids long. CDR3 DNA: TGTGCCAGCAGTGCCGACATCTATGGCTACACCTTC. As protein: CASSADIYGYTF.

At least ten counts were recorded for this clonotype. The J gene is TRBJ2-7, the V gene TRBV27; D ambiguous. There are 14 residues in the CDR3. In germline, CDR1 is MNHEY, CDR2 SMNVEV (reference sequence). Trimming pared 5 bases from V and 6 bases from J, leaving 17 bases between. The CDR3 is CASSLGPFGSEQYF. In DNA form, the CDR3 reads TGTGCCAGCAGTCTAGGGCCATTCGGGTCCGAGCAGTACTTC.

This clonotype was counted a few times. J is TRBJ2-1 and V is TRBV2; D perhaps matches TRBD1 (7 bases). This CDR3 spans 13 amino acids. V was trimmed by 6 bases and J by 8 bases, leaving 14 bases between them. CDR1 and CDR2 (germline): SNHLY, FYNNEI. The CDR3 spells CASRGDRDYEQFF. CDR3 bases: TGTGCCAGCAGAGGCGACAGGGACTATGAGCAGTTCTTC.

This chain connects TRBV7-2 to TRBJ2-6, with 7 bases aligning to TRBD2. V was pared by 1 base and J by 2 bases, with 2 bases of the junction left unmatched. CDR3 size: 16 residues. Germline CDR1 and CDR2: SGHTA and FQGNSA. This CDR3 reads CASSLGGGPGANVLTF. The CDR3 bases are TGTGCCAGCAGCTTAGGCGGGGGACCTGGGGCCAACGTCCTGACTTTC.

The gene calls are TRBV29-1 and TRBJ1-4; no firm D call. CDR1 SQVTM and CDR2 ANQGSEA come from the germline V gene. CDR3 length: 14 amino acids. V lost 6 bases and J lost 2, with 13 bases in between. Written as DNA, the CDR3 is TGCAGCGTCGCCGGGTCTGGCACTAATGAAAAACTGTTTTTT. Amino acids: CSVAGSGTNEKLFF.

The chain is built from TRBV11-1 and TRBJ2-1; 7 bases match TRBD1. There are 20 residues in the CDR3. Germline V gene data show CDR1 as SGHAT and CDR2 as FQDESV (reference sequence). V shed 1 base, J shed 1 base, and the junction held 16 bases outside the gene matches. The CDR3 loop is CASSLVGRGIKVWSYNEQFF. Written as DNA, the CDR3 is TGTGCCAGCAGCTTAGTTGGCAGGGGGATTAAAGTTTGGTCCTACAATGAGCAGTTCTTC.

This clonotype was seen ten or more times. The chain couples TRBV7-3 to TRBJ2-2; TRBD1 is a possible D gene (6 bases). This CDR3 is 12 amino acids long. Germline assignment: CDR1 SGHTA and CDR2 FQGTGA. The CDR3 here is CATRGPTGELFF. In DNA, the CDR3 is TGTGCTACCAGGGGACCCACCGGGGAGCTGTTTTTT. Full variable domain (outside the CDR3, taken from reference TRBV7-3 and TRBJ2-2): GAGVSQTPSNKVTEKGKYVELRCDPISGHTALYWYRQSLGQGPEFLIYFQGTGAADDSGLPNDRFFAVRPEGSVSTLKIQRTERGDSAVYLCATRGPTGELFFGEGSRLTVL.

This clonotype came up many times. The chain joins TRBV7-8 to TRBJ2-1; TRBD2 matches at 8 bases. This CDR3 region has 16 residues. Germline V CDR1 and CDR2: SGHVS, FQNEAQ. The junction had 16 bases not matched to a gene; V was cut back by 5 bases and J by 10 bases. The chain's CDR3 is CASSPPAVAGSAEQFF. In nucleotides, the CDR3 is TGTGCCAGCAGCCCACCCGCGGTAGCGGGATCAGCCGAGCAGTTCTTC.

This clonotype was seen a few times. The chain recombines TRBV5-4 with TRBJ2-1; 12 nucleotides line up with TRBD2. Trimming at V came to 4 bases and at J to 5 bases, leaving 4 bases not matched to a gene. The CDR3 contains 15 residues. Germline V gene lookup returns CDR1 SGHNT and CDR2 YYREEE (reference sequence). The CDR3 region is CASSVGLAGHNEQFF. CDR3 nucleotides: TGTGCCAGCAGCGTAGGACTAGCGGGACACAATGAGCAGTTCTTC.

The gene calls are TRBV5-6 and TRBJ2-1; 7 nucleotides line up with TRBD2. The trim removed 2 bases at V and 7 bases at J, leaving 3 bases unmatched. CDR3 length: 13 residues. From germline, CDR1 is SGHDT and CDR2 YYEEEE. CDR3 in DNA: TGTGCCAGCAGCTTCGGGACTAATAATGAGCAGTTCTTC. As protein: CASSFGTNNEQFF.

This clonotype was seen repeatedly, ten times or more. V and J are TRBV5-1 and TRBJ1-4; no clear D. Trimming stripped 1 base from V and 0 bases from J, with 10 bases between. CDR3 size: 16 residues. Germline-derived CDR1 and CDR2 are SGHRS and YFSETQ. The CDR3 region is CASSLTAGPTNEKLFF. In DNA, the CDR3 is TGCGCCAGCAGCTTGACGGCCGGGCCAACTAATGAAAAACTGTTTTTT.